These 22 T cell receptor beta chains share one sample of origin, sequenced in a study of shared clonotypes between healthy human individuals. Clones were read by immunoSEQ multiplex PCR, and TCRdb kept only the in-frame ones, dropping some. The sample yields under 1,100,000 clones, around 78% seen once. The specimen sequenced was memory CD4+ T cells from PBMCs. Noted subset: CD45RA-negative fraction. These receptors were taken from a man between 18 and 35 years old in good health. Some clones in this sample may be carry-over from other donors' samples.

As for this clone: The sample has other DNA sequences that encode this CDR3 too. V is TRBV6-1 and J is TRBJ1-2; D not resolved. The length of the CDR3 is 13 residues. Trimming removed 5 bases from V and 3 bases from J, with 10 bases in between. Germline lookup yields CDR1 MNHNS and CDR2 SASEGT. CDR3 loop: CASSWGGDYGYTF. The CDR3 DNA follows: TGTGCCAGCAGTTGGGGTGGGGACTATGGCTACACCTTC.

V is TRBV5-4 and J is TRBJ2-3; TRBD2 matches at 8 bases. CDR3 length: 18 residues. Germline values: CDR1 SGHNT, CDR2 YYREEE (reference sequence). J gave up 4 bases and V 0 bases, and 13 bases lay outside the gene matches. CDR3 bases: TGTGCCAGCAGCTTGGTGTGGCAGGCGGGAGGATCCGCAGATACGCAGTATTTT. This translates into CASSLVWQAGGSADTQYF.

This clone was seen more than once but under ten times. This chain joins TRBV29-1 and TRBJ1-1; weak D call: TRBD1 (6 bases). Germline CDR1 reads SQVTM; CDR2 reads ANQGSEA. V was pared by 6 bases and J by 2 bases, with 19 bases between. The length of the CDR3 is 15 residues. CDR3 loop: CSVEHLQGRNTEAFF. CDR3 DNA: TGCAGCGTCGAGCACCTACAGGGCCGCAACACTGAAGCTTTCTTT.

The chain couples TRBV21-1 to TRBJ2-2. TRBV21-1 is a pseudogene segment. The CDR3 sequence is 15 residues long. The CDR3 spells CASSKRGSDTGELFF. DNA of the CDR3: TGTGCCAGCAGCAAGAGGGGCAGTGACACCGGGGAGCTGTTTTTT.

For the CDR3, the DNA is TGTGCCAGCTCCCTGCGACAAGGACCTTACGAGCAGTACTTC. Translation: CASSLRQGPYEQYF. The V and J genes are TRBV18 and TRBJ2-7; D remains unclear. This CDR3 contains 14 residues. Germline CDR1 is KGHSH and CDR2 is LQKENI. The V end lost 6 bases, the J end lost 4 bases, and 16 bases lay between the germline ends.

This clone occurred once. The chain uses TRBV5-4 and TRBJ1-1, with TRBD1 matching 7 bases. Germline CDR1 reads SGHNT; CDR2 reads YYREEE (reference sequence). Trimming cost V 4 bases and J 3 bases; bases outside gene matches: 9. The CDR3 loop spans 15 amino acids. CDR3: CASSTGTDGHTEAFF. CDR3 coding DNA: TGTGCCAGCAGCACCGGGACAGACGGGCACACTGAAGCTTTCTTT. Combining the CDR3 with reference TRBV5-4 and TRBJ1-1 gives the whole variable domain ETGVTQSPTHLIKTRGQQVTLRCSSQSGHNTVSWYQQALGQGPQFIFQYYREEENGRGNFPPRFSGLQFPNYSSELNVNALELDDSALYLCASSTGTDGHTEAFFGQGTRLTVV.

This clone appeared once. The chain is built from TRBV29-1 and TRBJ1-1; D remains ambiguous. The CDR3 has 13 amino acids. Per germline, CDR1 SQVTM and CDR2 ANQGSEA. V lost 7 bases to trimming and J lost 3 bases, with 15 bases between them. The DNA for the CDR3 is TGCAGCGCCTCCAGTGGGGAGGACACTGAAGCTTTCTTT. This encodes CSASSGEDTEAFF.

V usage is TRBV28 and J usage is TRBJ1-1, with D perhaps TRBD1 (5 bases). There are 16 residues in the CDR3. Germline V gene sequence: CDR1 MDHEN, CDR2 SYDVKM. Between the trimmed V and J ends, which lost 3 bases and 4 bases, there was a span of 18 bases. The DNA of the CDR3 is TGTGCCAGCAGTTTTCGAGTGGGGCGCGGTAGCACTGAAGCTTTCTTT. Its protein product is CASSFRVGRGSTEAFF.

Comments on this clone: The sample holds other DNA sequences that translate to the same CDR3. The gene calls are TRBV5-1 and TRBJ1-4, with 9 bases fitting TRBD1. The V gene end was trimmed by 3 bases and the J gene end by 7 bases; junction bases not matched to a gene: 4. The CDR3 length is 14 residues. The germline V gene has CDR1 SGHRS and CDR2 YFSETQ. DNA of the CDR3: TGCGCCAGCAGCTCTGGGACAGGGAGTGAAAAACTGTTTTTT. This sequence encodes CASSSGTGSEKLFF.

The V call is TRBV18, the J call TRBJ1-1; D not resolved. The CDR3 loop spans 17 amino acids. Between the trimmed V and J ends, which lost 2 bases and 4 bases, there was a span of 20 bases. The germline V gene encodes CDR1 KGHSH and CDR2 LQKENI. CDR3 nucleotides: TGTGCCAGCTCACCATCCATCATCGCGGCGCGGTCCACTGAAGCTTTCTTT. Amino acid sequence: CASSPSIIAARSTEAFF.

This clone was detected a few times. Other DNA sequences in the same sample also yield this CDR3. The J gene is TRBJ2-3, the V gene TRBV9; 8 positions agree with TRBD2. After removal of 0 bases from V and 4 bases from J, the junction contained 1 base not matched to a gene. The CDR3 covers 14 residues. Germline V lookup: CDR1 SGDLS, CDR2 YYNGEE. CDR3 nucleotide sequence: TGTGCCAGCAGCGTAGGGCGGGGGGCAGATACGCAGTATTTT. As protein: CASSVGRGADTQYF.

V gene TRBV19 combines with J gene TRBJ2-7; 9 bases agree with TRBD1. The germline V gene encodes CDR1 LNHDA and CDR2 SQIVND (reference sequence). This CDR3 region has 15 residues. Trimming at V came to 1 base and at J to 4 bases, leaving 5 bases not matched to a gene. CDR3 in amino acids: CASSIVRDREYEQYF. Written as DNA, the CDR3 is TGTGCCAGTAGTATAGTCCGGGACAGGGAATACGAGCAGTACTTC.

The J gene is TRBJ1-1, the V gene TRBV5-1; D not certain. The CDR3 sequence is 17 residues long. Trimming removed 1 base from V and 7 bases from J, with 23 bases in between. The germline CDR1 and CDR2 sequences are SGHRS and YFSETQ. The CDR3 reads CASSLPRTGVGVSEAFF. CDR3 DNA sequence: TGCGCCAGCAGCTTGCCCCGAACGGGAGTGGGTGTCAGTGAAGCTTTCTTT.

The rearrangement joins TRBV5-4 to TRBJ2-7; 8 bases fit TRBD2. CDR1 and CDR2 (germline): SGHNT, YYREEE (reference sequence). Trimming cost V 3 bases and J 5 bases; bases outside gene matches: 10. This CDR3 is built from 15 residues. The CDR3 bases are TGTGCCAGCAGCTGGGCCGCCGGGACTAGAAACGAGCAGTACTTC. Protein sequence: CASSWAAGTRNEQYF.

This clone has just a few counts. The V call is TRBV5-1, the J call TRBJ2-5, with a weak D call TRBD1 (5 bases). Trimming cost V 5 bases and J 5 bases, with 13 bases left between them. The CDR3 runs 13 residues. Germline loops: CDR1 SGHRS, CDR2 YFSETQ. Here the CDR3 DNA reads TGCGCCAGCAGTGTAGGGGAACAGGAGACCCAGTACTTC. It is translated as CASSVGEQETQYF.

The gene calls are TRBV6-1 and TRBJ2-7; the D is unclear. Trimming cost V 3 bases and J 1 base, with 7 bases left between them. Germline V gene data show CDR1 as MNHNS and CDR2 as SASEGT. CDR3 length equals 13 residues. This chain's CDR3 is CASSEYKSYEQYF. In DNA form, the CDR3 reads TGTGCCAGCAGTGAGTACAAGTCCTACGAGCAGTACTTC.

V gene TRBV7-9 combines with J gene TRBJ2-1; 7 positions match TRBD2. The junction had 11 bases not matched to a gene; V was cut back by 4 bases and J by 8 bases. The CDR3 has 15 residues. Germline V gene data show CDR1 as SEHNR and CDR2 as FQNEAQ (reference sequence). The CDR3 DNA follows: TGTGCCAGCAGCTCCCGACTAGCATCTAAGGATGAGCAGTTCTTC. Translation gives CASSSRLASKDEQFF. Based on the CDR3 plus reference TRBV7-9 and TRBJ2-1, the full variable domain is DTGVSQNPRHKITKRGQNVTFRCDPISEHNRLYWYRQTLGQGPEFLTYFQNEAQLEKSRLLSDRFSAERPKGSFSTLEIQRTEQGDSAMYLCASSSRLASKDEQFFGPGTRLTVL.

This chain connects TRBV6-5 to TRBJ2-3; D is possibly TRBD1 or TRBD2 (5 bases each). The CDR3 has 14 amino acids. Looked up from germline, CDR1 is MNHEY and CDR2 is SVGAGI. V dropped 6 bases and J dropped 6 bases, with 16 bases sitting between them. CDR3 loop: CASRQWGSGDTQYF. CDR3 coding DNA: TGTGCCAGCAGACAATGGGGGAGTGGGGATACGCAGTATTTT.

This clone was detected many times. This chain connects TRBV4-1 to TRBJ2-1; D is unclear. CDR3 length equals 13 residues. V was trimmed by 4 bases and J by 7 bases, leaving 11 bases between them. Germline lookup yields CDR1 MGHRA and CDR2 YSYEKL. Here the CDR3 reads CASSLQLENEQFF. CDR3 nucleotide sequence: TGCGCCAGCAGCCTACAACTTGAAAATGAGCAGTTCTTC.

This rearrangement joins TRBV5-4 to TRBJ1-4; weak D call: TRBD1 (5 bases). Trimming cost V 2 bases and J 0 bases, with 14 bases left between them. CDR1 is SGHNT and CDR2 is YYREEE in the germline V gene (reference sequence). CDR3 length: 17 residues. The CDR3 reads CASSLFLTVATNEKLFF. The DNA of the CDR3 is TGTGCCAGCAGCTTATTTTTGACAGTTGCAACTAATGAAAAACTGTTTTTT. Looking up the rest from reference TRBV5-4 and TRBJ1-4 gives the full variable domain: ETGVTQSPTHLIKTRGQQVTLRCSSQSGHNTVSWYQQALGQGPQFIFQYYREEENGRGNFPPRFSGLQFPNYSSELNVNALELDDSALYLCASSLFLTVATNEKLFFGSGTQLSVL.

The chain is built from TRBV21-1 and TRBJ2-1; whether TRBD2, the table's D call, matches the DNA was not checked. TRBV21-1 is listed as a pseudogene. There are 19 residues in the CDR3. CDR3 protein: CASSKRSAGGPRSYNEQFF. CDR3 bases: TGTGCCAGCAGCAAAAGGTCAGCGGGAGGGCCTAGGTCCTACAATGAGCAGTTCTTC.

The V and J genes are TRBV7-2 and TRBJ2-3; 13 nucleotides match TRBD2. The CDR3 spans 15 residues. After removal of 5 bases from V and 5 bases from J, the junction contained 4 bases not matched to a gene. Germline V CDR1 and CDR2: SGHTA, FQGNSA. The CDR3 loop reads CASSQGLAGQDTQYF. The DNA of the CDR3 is TGTGCCAGCAGCCAGGGACTAGCGGGACAAGATACGCAGTATTTT.